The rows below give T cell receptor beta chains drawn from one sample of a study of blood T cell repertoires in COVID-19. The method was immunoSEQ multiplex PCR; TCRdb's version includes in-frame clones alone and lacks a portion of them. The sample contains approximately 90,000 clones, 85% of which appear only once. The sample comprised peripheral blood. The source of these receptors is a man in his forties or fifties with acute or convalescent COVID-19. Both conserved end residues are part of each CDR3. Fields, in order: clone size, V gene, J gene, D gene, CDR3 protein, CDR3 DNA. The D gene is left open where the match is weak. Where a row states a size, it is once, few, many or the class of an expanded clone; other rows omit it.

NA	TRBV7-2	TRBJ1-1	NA	CASSLARYTEAFF	TGTGCCAGCAGCTTAGCGCGGTACACTGAAGCTTTCTTT
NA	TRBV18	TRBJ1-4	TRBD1	CASSERDSPNEKLFF	TGTGCCAGCTCGGAGAGGGACAGCCCTAATGAAAAACTGTTTTTT
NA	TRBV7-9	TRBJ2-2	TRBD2	CASSRLAGVVRELFF	TGTGCCAGCAGCCGACTTGCGGGAGTCGTCCGGGAGCTGTTTTTT
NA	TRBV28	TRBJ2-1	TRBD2	CASSRLAGAQQFF	TGTGCCAGCAGCAGGTTAGCGGGAGCCCAGCAGTTCTTC
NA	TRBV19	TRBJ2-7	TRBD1	CASSQTGGEQYF	TGTGCCAGTAGTCAAACAGGGGGCGAGCAGTACTTC
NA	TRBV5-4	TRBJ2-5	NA	CASSLADRRETQYF	TGTGCCAGCAGCTTGGCGGACAGAAGAGAGACCCAGTACTTC
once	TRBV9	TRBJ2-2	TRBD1	CASTGGNTGELFF	TGTGCCAGCACAGGGGGGAACACCGGGGAGCTGTTTTTT
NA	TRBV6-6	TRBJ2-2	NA	CASTGRGQNTGELFF	TGTGCCAGCACCGGGAGGGGGCAGAACACCGGGGAGCTGTTTTTT
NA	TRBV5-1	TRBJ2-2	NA	CASSLATGNTGELFF	TGCGCCAGCAGCTTGGCGACAGGGAACACCGGGGAGCTGTTTTTT
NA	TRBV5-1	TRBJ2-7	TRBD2	CASSPRTSGSYEQYF	TGCGCCAGCAGCCCCCGGACTAGCGGGTCCTACGAGCAGTACTTC
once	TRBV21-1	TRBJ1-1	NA	CASSKRTGTPESEAFF	TGTGCCAGCAGCAAACGGACAGGGACCCCAGAAAGTGAAGCTTTCTTT
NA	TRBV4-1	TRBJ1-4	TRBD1	CASSQVEQGWDEKLFF	TGCGCCAGCAGCCAAGTAGAACAGGGGTGGGATGAAAAACTGTTTTTT
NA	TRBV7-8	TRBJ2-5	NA	CASSANTGLETQYF	TGTGCCAGCAGCGCCAATACAGGGTTGGAGACCCAGTACTTC
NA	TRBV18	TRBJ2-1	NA	CASSPSRNNEQFF	TGTGCCAGCTCACCATCCAGGAACAATGAGCAGTTCTTC
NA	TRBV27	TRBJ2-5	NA	CASSFSGQETQYF	TGTGCCAGCAGTTTCAGCGGGCAAGAGACCCAGTACTTC
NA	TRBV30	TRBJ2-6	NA	CAWSVRQSPSGANVLTF	TGTGCCTGGAGTGTGAGGCAGTCTCCCTCTGGGGCCAACGTCCTGACTTTC
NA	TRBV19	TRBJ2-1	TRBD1	CASTRAGTVRNEQFF	TGTGCCAGTACCAGAGCCGGGACAGTACGTAATGAGCAGTTCTTC
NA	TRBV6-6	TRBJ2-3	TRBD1	CASRDRGNTDTQYF	TGTGCCAGCAGGGACAGGGGGAACACAGATACGCAGTATTTT
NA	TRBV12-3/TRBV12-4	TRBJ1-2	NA	CASSQGSRYGYTF	TGTGCCAGCAGCCAGGGGAGCCGCTATGGCTACACCTTC
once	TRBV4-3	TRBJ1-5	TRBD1	CASSQDGGTGGGQPQHF	TGCGCCAGCAGCCAAGATGGAGGGACAGGGGGCGGGCAGCCCCAGCATTTT
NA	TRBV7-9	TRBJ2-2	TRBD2	CASSSTSGMNTGELFF	TGTGCCAGCAGCTCGACTAGCGGGATGAACACCGGGGAGCTGTTTTTT
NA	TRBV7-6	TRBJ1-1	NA	CASSSEATGPWTGEAFF	TGTGCCAGCAGCTCCGAGGCCACAGGGCCTTGGACCGGTGAAGCTTTCTTT
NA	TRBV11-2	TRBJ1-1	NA	CASSSRGSGTLYGEAFF	TGTGCCAGCAGCTCCCGTGGCAGCGGTACCCTATACGGGGAAGCTTTCTTT
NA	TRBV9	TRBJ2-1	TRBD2	CASSVVGGGLAGEGEQFF	TGCGCCAGCAGCGTAGTCGGGGGGGGACTAGCGGGAGAGGGTGAGCAGTTCTTC
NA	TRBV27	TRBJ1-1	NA	CASLRQRGTEAFF	TGTGCCAGCCTCCGACAGCGGGGCACTGAAGCTTTCTTT
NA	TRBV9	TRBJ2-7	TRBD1	CASSVGGTGGYEQYF	TGTGCCAGCAGCGTAGGCGGGACAGGGGGTTACGAGCAGTACTTC
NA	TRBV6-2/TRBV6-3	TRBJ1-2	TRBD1	CASSGQGSGYGYTF	TGTGCCAGCAGTGGACAGGGATCAGGCTATGGCTACACCTTC
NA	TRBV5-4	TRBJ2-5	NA	CASKRHERETQYF	TGTGCCAGCAAGAGGCATGAGCGAGAGACCCAGTACTTC
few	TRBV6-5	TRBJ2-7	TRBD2	CASKRTSGDNYEQYF	TGTGCCAGCAAACGGACTAGCGGGGATAATTACGAGCAGTACTTC
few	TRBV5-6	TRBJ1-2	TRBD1	CASSPQNRGAGYTF	TGTGCCAGCAGCCCCCAGAACAGGGGAGCTGGCTACACCTTC
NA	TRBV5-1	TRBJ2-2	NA	CASSSQTGNTGELFF	TGCGCCAGCAGCTCACAGACAGGGAACACCGGGGAGCTGTTTTTT
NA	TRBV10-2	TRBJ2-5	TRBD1	CASGQGGQETQYF	TGCGCCAGCGGACAGGGAGGACAAGAGACCCAGTACTTC
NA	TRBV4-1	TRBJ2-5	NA	CASSQVAGQETQYF	TGCGCCAGCAGCCAAGTTGCCGGGCAAGAGACCCAGTACTTC
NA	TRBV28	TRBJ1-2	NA	CASHNRGNIGYTF	TGTGCCAGCCATAACCGGGGTAATATTGGCTACACCTTC
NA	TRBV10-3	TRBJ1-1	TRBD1	CAIRDNTGENTEAFF	TGTGCCATCAGGGATAACACAGGGGAGAACACTGAAGCTTTCTTT
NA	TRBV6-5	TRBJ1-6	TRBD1	CASSYRDSYNSPLHF	TGTGCCAGCAGTTACCGGGACAGCTATAATTCACCCCTCCACTTT
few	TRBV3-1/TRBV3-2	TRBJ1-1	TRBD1	CASIPGQGANTEAFF	TGTGCCAGTATTCCGGGACAGGGGGCGAACACTGAAGCTTTCTTT
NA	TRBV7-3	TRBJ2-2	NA	CASAVLGAGELFF	TGTGCCAGCGCGGTACTCGGGGCCGGGGAGCTGTTTTTT
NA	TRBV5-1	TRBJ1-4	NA	CASSLASPNEKLFF	TGCGCCAGCAGCTTGGCGTCTCCCAATGAAAAACTGTTTTTT
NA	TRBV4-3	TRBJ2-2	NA	CASSQVNGAGELFF	TGCGCCAGCAGCCAAGTCAACGGGGCCGGGGAGCTGTTTTTT
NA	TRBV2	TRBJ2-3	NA	CASNGGGSFSQAQYF	TGTGCCAGCAATGGGGGCGGGTCTTTCAGTCAGGCGCAGTATTTT
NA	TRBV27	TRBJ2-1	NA	CASRLARSPNEQFF	TGTGCCAGCCGCCTAGCGCGGTCCCCCAATGAGCAGTTCTTC
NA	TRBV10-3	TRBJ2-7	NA	CAISPGQGGYEQYF	TGTGCCATCAGTCCCGGACAGGGAGGGTACGAGCAGTACTTC
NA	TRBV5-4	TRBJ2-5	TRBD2	CASSSIAGGRETQYF	TGTGCCAGCAGCTCGATAGCGGGGGGGCGTGAGACCCAGTACTTC
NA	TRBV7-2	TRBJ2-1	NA	CASSLGDQQGEQFF	TGTGCCAGCAGCTTAGGAGACCAGCAGGGTGAGCAGTTCTTC
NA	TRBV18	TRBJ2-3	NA	CASSPPWVQGTDTQYF	TGTGCCAGCTCACCACCGTGGGTCCAGGGGACAGATACGCAGTATTTT
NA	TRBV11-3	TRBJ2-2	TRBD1	CASSSGQGGYGELFF	TGTGCCAGCAGCTCCGGACAGGGGGGATACGGGGAGCTGTTTTTT
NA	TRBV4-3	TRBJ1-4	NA	CASSQDGKLFF	TGCGCCAGCAGCCAAGACGGAAAACTGTTTTTT
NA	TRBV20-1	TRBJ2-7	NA	CSASRGSPYEQYF	TGCAGTGCTAGTCGCGGTAGCCCCTACGAGCAGTACTTC
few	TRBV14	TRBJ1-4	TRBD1	CASSHLTGTGGEKLFF	TGTGCCAGCAGCCATCTCACCGGGACAGGGGGTGAAAAACTGTTTTTT
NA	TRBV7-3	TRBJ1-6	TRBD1	CASRLGGQESPLHF	TGTGCCAGCAGGCTCGGGGGACAGGAATCACCCCTCCACTTT